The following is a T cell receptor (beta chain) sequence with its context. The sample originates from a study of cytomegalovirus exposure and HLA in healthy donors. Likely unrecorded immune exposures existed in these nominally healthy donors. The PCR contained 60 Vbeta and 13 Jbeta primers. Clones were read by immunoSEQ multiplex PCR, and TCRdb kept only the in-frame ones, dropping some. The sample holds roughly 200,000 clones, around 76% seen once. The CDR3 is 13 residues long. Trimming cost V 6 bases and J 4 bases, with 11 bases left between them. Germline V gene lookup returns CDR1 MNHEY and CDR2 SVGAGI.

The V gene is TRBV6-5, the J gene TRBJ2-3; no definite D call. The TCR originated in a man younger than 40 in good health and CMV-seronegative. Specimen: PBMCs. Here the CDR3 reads CASRTRSADTQYF. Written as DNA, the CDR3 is TGTGCCAGCAGGACAAGGTCGGCAGATACGCAGTATTTT.